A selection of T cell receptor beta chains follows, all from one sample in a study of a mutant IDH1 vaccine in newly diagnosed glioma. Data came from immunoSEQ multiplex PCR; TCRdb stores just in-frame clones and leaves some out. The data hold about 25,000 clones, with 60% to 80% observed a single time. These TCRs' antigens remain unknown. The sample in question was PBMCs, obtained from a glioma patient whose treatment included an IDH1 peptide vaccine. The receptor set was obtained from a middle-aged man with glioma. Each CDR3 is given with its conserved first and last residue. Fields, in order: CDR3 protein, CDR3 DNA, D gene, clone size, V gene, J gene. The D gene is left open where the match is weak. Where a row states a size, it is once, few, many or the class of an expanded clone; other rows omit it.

CDR3: CASSLLWAYNEQFF
DNA: TGCGCCAGCAGCTTGCTCTGGGCCTACAATGAGCAGTTCTTC
D: .
size: .
V: TRBV5-1
J: TRBJ2-1

CDR3: CASSYGTGSTEAFF
DNA: TGTGCCAGCAGCTACGGCACAGGGTCCACTGAAGCTTTCTTT
D: .
size: .
V: TRBV7-2
J: TRBJ1-1

CDR3: CASSESGRPNVEQYF
DNA: TGCGCCAGCAGTGAGTCTGGACGTCCAAACGTGGAGCAGTACTTC
D: .
size: .
V: TRBV10-1
J: TRBJ2-7

CDR3: CASSLSHSSNQPQHF
DNA: TGTGCCAGCAGCTTATCCCATTCTAGCAATCAGCCCCAGCATTTT
D: .
size: .
V: TRBV7-2
J: TRBJ1-5

CDR3: CASSLARGAVGKLFF
DNA: TGTGCCAGCAGCTTAGCGCGGGGGGCAGTCGGAAAACTGTTTTTT
D: .
size: .
V: TRBV7-8
J: TRBJ1-4

CDR3: CASSLMGTGELFF
DNA: TGCGCCAGCAGCTTGATGGGTACCGGGGAGCTGTTTTTT
D: .
size: .
V: TRBV5-1
J: TRBJ2-2

CDR3: CATSRDSTGSYNEQFF
DNA: TGTGCCACCAGCAGAGATTCGACAGGGTCCTACAATGAGCAGTTCTTC
D: TRBD1
size: .
V: TRBV15
J: TRBJ2-1

CDR3: CASSQNGLQETQYF
DNA: TGTGCCAGCAGCCAAAACGGGTTACAAGAGACCCAGTACTTC
D: .
size: few
V: TRBV7-2
J: TRBJ2-5

CDR3: CASSSDRGRGEKLFF
DNA: TGTGCCAGCAGTTCTGACAGGGGGCGGGGTGAAAAACTGTTTTTT
D: TRBD1
size: .
V: TRBV11-2
J: TRBJ1-4

CDR3: CASSLRLGGGELFF
DNA: TGTGCCAGCAGCTTGAGGCTAGGAGGCGGGGAGCTGTTTTTT
D: .
size: .
V: TRBV7-2
J: TRBJ2-2

CDR3: CASSLAGVLYEQYF
DNA: TGTGCCAGCAGCCTAGCGGGAGTTCTCTACGAGCAGTACTTC
D: TRBD2
size: .
V: TRBV11-2
J: TRBJ2-7